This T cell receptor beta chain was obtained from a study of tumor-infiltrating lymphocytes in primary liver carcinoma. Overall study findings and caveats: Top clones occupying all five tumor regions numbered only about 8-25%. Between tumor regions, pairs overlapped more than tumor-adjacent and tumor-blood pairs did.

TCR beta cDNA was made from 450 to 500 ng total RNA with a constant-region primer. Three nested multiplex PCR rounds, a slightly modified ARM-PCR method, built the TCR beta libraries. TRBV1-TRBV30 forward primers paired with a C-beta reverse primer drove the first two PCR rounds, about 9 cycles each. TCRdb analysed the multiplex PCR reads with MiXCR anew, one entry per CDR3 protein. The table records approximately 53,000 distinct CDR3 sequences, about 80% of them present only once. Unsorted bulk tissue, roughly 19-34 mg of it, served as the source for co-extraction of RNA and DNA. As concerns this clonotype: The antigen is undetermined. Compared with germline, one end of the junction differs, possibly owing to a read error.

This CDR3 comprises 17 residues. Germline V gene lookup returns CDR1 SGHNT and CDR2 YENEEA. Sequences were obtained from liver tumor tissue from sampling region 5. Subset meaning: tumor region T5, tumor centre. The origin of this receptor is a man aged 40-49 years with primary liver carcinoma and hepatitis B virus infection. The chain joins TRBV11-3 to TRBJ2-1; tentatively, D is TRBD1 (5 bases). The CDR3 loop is CAGSLGEGPNSYKEQFF. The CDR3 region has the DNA TGTGCCGGCAGTTTAGGGGAAGGCCCTAACTCCTACAAAGAGCAGTTCTTC.